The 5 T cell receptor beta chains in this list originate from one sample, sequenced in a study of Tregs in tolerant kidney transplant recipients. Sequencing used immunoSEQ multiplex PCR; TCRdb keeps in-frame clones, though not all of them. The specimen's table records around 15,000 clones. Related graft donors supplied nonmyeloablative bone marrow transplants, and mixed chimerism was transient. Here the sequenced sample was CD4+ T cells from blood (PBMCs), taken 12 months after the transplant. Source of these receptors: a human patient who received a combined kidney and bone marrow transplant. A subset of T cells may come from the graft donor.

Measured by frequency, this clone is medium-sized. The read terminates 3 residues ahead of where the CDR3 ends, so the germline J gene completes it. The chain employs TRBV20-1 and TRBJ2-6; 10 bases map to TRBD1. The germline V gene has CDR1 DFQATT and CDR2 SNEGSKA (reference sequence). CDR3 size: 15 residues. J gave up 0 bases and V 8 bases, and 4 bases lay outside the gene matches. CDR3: CSTGQGHSGANVLTF. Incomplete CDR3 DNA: TGCAGTACGGGACAGGGGCACTCTGGGGCCAACGTC.

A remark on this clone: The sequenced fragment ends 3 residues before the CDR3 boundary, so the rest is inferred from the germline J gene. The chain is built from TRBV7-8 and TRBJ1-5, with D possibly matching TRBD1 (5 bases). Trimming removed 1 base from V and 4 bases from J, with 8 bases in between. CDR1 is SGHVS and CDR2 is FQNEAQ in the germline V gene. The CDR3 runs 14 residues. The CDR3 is CASSLGKGNQPQHF. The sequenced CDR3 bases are TGTGCCAGCAGCTTAGGAAAGGGGAATCAGCCC.

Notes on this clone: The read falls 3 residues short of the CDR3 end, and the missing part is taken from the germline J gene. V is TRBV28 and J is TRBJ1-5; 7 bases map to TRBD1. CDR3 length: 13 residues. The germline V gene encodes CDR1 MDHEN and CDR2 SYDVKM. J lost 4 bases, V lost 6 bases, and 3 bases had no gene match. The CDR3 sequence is CASSRTGNQPQHF. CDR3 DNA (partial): TGTGCCAGCAGCCGGACAGGAAATCAGCCC.

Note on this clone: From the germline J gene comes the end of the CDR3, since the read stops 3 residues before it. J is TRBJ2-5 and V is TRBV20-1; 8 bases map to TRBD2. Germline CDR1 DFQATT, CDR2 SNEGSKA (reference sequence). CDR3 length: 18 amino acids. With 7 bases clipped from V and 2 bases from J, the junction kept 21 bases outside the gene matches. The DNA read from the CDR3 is TGCAGTGGTCAACTCAGGGGCGGGGGGACATATCAACAAGAGACC. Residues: CSGQLRGGGTYQQET. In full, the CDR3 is CSGQLRGGGTYQQETQYF.

The CDR3 sequence is CASSQDRSYGYTF. The sequenced part of the CDR3 DNA is TGTGCCAGCAGCCAGGACAGGAGCTATGGC. The chain uses TRBV14 and TRBJ1-2; 7 bases are a match to TRBD1. With the read ending 3 residues before the CDR3 end, the germline J gene is used to fill in that end. The CDR3 runs to 13 residues. With V trimmed by 3 bases and J by 4 bases, 2 bases remained unmatched. In germline, CDR1 is SGHDN, CDR2 FVKESK. The variable domain in full, with the rest retrieved from reference TRBV14 and TRBJ1-2, is EAGVTQFPSHSVIEKGQTVTLRCDPISGHDNLYWYRRVMGKEIKFLLHFVKESKQDESGMPNNRFLAERTGGTYSTLKVQPAELEDSGVYFCASSQDRSYGYTFGSGTRLTVV.